This T cell receptor (beta chain) was identified during a study of shared clonotypes between healthy human individuals. About the study: Two women and three men aged 18 to 49 made up the donors. Every donor yielded three CD4 naive, three CD4 memory, two CD8 naive and one CD8 memory plate. Whole-study findings and limits: Some naive CD4 clonotypes, around 4.9%, turned up in common across several donors.

The germline V gene encodes CDR1 SGHDT and CDR2 YYEEEE. The CDR3 sequence is 14 residues long. Trimming cost V 2 bases and J 1 base, with 9 bases left between them. Assay used: immunoSEQ multiplex PCR; TCRdb lists only in-frame clones, some missing. The table records around 1.5 million clones, approximately 98% of them present only once. As for this clone: Its antigen is unknown.

Sample: naive CD4+ T cells sorted from blood. The subset was: CD45RA+ positively selected. The V and J genes are TRBV5-6 and TRBJ1-1; no reliable D call. The sequence came from a man aged 25 to 45 in good health. The CDR3 region has the DNA TGTGCCAGCAGCTTAAGAGTGGGGAACACTGAAGCTTTCTTT. It encodes CASSLRVGNTEAFF.